This TCR beta chain came from a study of blood T cell repertoires in COVID-19. Profiling relied on immunoSEQ multiplex PCR, and the TCRdb table lists in-frame clones only, not all of them. The sample yields roughly 30,000 clones, approximately 93% seen once. This CDR3 spans 15 amino acids. J lost 2 bases, V lost 2 bases, and 3 bases had no gene match. CDR1 and CDR2 from the germline V gene are ENHRY and SYGVKD. This chain links TRBV10-3 with TRBJ1-3; 7 nucleotides agree with TRBD1. The sequencing input was peripheral blood. The TCR sequence derives from a woman between 70 and 85 years old with COVID-19, enrolled during active disease. This chain's CDR3 is CAISEGQATGNTIYF. The DNA of the CDR3 is TGTGCCATCAGTGAGGGACAGGCGACTGGAAACACCATATATTTT.